Listed here is a single T cell receptor (beta chain). This clonotype was picked up a small number of times. The clone's antigen remains unknown. No much larger clone is present one base from it, and per-base qualities are unavailable. Sequencing took place on an Illumina NovaSeq 6000. TCRalpha and TCRbeta cDNA libraries were constructed by 5'RACE with constant-segment primers, with sample barcodes and unique molecular identifiers being introduced. RNA was extracted from every sample with Trizol reagent. Library amplification was performed in two PCR steps, and a second sample barcode and Illumina TruSeq adapters were introduced in the second step. Sequencing of libraries was performed on an Illumina NovaSeq with 2 x 150 bp paired-end reads. On the authors' methods: The reads were demultiplexed and collapsed into UMI-guided consensus sequences using migec v1.2.7. Using mixcr v2.1.11, the UMI consensuses were aligned to TRA and TRB V and J templates and assembled into clonotypes. Clonotypes were classified as expanded or contracted when called significant by both edgeR and NoisET, with noise models trained on biological replicates. For edgeR calls, the thresholds were a false discovery rate-adjusted p below 0.01 and a log2 fold-change of 1. As an exploratory analysis of dynamics, max-normalized trajectories of the 1000 most abundant clonotypes were examined by PCA with hierarchical clustering. Separately sequenced CD4+ and CD8+ repertoires were used to assign a CD4 or CD8 phenotype to each responding clone. TCRdb itself trimmed the public reads at Q25 with fastp, ran MiXCR and retained productive beta chains. Entries that share a CDR3 protein sequence are merged under the most common genes and DNA. The V and J calls come from TCRdb's annotation, not from the publication. The sample contains about 390,000 distinct CDR3 sequences, about 16% of them found a single time. The top ten clones comprise approximately 21% of the sample.

Ficoll-Paque density gradient centrifugation was used to isolate PBMCs. The trim is 0 bases for V and 10 bases for J, with a gap of 19 bases between the germline ends. The CDR1 and CDR2 encoded by the germline V gene (reference sequence) are LNHDA and SQIVND. Its CDR3 holds 17 amino acids, cysteine through phenylalanine. Only CDR3 DNA remains: 51 bases, in frame from the first base. The sample originates from a study of T-cell memory formation after mild COVID-19 (dated by TCRdb to the early 2020s). Regarding the study in general: Most TCR sequence clusters were specific to one of the two donors. In two donors, T-cell clones that expanded and contracted after mild COVID-19 were followed by sequencing TCRalpha and TCRbeta repertoires longitudinally. The cohort comprised two young, previously healthy adult volunteers, one female and one male. Study-level results and caveats: Only two mild cases were covered by the study, and larger cohorts that include severe cases with pre-infection samples were considered necessary. Some responding clones were found in pre-infection memory, which suggests that pre-existing cross-reactive memory T cells took part in the SARS-CoV-2 response. From day 15 to 85, contracting clones showed balanced CD4/CD8 phenotypes, whereas a second wave of clones that expanded from day 15 to 37 leaned towards CD4+. Contracting CD4+ clones were located mainly in the CM and EM memory subsets, whereas CD8+ clones were found to be enriched in EMRA. The second-wave clones that peaked on day 37 were not confirmed to be SARS-CoV-2 specific.

The receptor was derived from a man in his late teens or twenties who had mild COVID-19 (a few samples of this study predate the infection). The sample titles of this study are shuffled in the database, so cell type and time point are left out; the donor was told from shared clones. Rearrangement joined TRBV19 to TRBJ1-6, and the D gene may be TRBD1, 6 bases matching. The sample taken for sequencing was PBMCs or a T cell subset sorted from them (not recorded which). The DNA sequence is TGTGCCAGTAGTATAGATCTTTGGCAGGGGATTGGATCACCCCTCCACTTT. Translated, it reads CASSIDLWQGIGSPLHF.